This T cell receptor (beta chain) is drawn from a study of cytomegalovirus exposure and HLA in healthy donors. Study as a whole: Of all 400 or so donors who were genotyped, 75% to 85% belonged to the Caucasian-associated ancestry cluster. Broader study findings: Reports credit the classifier with highly specific, highly sensitive diagnosis of cytomegalovirus status. Some V segments, TRBV6-2 and TRBV6-3 among them, were indistinguishable and were therefore excluded. A further, later analysis showed that HLA-associated TCR beta chains (compared with equally common others) were more clonally expanded.

On this clone: Its cognate antigen is unknown.

The PCR contained 60 Vbeta and 13 Jbeta primers. Generated by immunoSEQ multiplex PCR, the TCRdb table keeps only in-frame clones and is missing some. The sample has 80,000 to 95,000 clones, around 70% seen once. Germline CDR1 is SNHLY and CDR2 is FYNNEI. The CDR3 has 14 amino acids. V was clipped by 4 bases and J by 8 bases, with 15 bases between them. This sequence was found in a woman between 45 and 60 years old in good health and CMV-seropositive. The chain employs TRBV2 and TRBJ2-1, with D maybe TRBD1 (6 bases). The sequenced sample consisted of PBMCs. The CDR3 is CASSAAGVAHEQFF. The CDR3 DNA reads as TGTGCCAGCAGTGCGGCAGGGGTAGCCCATGAGCAGTTCTTC.